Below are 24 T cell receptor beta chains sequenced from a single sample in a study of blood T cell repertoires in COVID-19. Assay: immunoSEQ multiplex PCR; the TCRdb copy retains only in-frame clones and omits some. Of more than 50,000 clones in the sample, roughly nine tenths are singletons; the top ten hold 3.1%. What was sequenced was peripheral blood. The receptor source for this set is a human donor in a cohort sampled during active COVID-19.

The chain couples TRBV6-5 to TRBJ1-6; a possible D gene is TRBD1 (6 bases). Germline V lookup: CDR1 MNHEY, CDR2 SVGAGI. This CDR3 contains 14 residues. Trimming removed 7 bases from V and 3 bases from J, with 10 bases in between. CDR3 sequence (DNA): TGTGCCAGCAAGAGAGGGGGCTATAATTCACCCCTCCACTTT. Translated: CASKRGGYNSPLHF.

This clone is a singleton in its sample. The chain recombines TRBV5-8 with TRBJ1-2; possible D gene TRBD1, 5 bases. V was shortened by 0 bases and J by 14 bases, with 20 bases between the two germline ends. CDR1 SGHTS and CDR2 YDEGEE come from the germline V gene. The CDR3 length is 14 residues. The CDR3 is CASSLEGPAGGETF. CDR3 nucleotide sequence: TGTGCCAGCAGCTTGGAGGGTCCTGCGGGGGGTGAAACCTTC.

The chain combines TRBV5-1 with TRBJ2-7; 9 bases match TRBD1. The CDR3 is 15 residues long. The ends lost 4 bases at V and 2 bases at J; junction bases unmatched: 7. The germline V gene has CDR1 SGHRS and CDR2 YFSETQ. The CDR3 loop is CASSPTGGRTYEQYV. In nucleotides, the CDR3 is TGCGCCAGCAGCCCGACAGGGGGAAGGACCTACGAGCAGTACGTC.

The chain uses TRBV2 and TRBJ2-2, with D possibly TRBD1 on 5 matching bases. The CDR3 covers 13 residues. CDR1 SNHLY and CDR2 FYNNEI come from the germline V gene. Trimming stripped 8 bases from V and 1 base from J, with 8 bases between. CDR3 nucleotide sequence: TGTGCCAGCGCAGGGCTGAACACCGGGGAGCTGTTTTTT. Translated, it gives CASAGLNTGELFF.

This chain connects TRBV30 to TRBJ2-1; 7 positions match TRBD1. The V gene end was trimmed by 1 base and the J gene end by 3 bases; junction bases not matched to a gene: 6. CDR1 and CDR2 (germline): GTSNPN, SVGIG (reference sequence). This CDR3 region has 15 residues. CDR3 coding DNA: TGTGCCTGGAGTGCGACAGGGAGTTTCTACAATGAGCAGTTCTTC. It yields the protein CAWSATGSFYNEQFF.

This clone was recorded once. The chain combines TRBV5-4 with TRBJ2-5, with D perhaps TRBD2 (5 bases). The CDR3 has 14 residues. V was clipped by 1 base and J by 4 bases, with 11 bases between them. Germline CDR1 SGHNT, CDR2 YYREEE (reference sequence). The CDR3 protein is CASSLSGVRETQYF. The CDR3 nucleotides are TGTGCCAGCAGCTTGTCCGGGGTGAGAGAGACCCAGTACTTC.

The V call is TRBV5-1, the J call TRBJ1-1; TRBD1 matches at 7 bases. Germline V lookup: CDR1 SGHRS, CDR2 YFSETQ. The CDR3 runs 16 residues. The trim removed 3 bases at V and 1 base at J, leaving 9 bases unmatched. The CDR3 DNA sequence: TGCGCCAGCAGCTCTAGGACAGCAGGGGGGAACACTGAAGCTTTCTTT. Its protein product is CASSSRTAGGNTEAFF.

CDR3 coding DNA: TGCGCCAGCAGCCGCGAAGCGGGAAATGAGCAGTTCTTC. Its protein is CASSREAGNEQFF. The rearrangement uses TRBV4-1 and TRBJ2-1; 7 bases align to TRBD2. CDR3 length equals 13 residues. The V gene's germline CDR1 is MGHRA and CDR2 YSYEKL. The V and J ends lost 4 bases and 7 bases, in that order; junction bases with no gene match: 4.

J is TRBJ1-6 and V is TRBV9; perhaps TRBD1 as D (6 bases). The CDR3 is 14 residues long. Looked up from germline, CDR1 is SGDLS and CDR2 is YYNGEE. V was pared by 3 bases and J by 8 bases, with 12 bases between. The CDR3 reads CASSAGDTYSPLHF. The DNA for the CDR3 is TGTGCCAGCAGCGCTGGGGACACTTATTCACCCCTCCACTTT.

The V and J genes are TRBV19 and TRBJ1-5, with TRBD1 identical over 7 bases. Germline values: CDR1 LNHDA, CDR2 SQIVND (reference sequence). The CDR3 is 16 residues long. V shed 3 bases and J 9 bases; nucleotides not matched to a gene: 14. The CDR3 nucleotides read TGTGCCAGTAGTATGACAAGACAGGGCCCGAGGGGGCCCCAGCATTTT. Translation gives CASSMTRQGPRGPQHF. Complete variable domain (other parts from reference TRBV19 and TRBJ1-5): DGGITQSPKYLFRKEGQNVTLSCEQNLNHDAMYWYRQDPGQGLRLIYYSQIVNDFQKGDIAEGYSVSREKKESFPLTVTSAQKNPTAFYLCASSMTRQGPRGPQHFGDGTRLSIL.

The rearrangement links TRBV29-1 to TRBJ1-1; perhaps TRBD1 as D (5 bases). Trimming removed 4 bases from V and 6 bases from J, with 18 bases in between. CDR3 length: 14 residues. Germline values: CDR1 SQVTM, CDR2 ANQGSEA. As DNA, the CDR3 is TGCAGCGTTGTGTGGGGCGGTTCAGTAGCTGAAGCTTTCTTT. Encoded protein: CSVVWGGSVAEAFF.

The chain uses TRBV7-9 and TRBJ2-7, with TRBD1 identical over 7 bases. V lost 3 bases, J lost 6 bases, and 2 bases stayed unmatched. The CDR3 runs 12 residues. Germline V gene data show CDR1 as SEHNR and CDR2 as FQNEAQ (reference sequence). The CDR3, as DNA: TGTGCCAGCAGCTTCAACAGGGGCGAGCAGTACTTC. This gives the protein CASSFNRGEQYF.

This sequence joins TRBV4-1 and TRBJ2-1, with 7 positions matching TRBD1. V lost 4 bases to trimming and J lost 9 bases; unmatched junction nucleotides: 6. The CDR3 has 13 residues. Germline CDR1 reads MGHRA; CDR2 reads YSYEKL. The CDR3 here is CASSRTTGTEQFF. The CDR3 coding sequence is TGCGCCAGCAGCCGAACGACAGGGACTGAGCAGTTCTTC.

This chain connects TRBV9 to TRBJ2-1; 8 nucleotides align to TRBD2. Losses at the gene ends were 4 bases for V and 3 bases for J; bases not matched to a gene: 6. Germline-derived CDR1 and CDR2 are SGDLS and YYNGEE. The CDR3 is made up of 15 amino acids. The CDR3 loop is CASSRTGTSYNEQFF. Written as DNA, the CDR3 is TGTGCCAGCAGCAGAACCGGGACTAGCTACAATGAGCAGTTCTTC.

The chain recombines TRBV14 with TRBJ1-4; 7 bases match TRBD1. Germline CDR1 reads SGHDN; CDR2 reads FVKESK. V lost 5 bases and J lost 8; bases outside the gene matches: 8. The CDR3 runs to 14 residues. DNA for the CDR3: TGTGCCAGCAGCGAACGTGACAGGGCGGAAAAACTGTTTTTT. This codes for CASSERDRAEKLFF.

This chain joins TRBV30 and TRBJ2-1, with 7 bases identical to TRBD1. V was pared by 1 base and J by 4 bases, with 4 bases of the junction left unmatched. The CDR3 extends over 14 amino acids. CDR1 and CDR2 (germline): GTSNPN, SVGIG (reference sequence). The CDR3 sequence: CAWSAPDRYNEQFF. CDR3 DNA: TGTGCCTGGAGTGCCCCGGACAGGTACAATGAGCAGTTCTTC. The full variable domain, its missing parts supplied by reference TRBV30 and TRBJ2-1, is SQTIHQWPATLVQPVGSPLSLECTVEGTSNPNLYWYRQAAGRGLQLLFYSVGIGQISSEVPQNLSASRPQDRQFILSSKKLLLSDSGFYLCAWSAPDRYNEQFFGPGTRLTVL.

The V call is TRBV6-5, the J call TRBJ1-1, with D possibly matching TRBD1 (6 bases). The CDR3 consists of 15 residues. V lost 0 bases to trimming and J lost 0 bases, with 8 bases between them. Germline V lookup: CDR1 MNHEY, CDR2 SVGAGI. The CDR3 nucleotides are TGTGCCAGCAGTTACTCGGCAGGGGTGAACACTGAAGCTTTCTTT. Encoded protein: CASSYSAGVNTEAFF.

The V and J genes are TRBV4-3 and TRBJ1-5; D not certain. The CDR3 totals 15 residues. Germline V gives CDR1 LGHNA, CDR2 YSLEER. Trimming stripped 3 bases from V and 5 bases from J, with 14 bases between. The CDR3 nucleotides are TGCGCCAGCAGCCAGAGCCCCTGGCAGGATCAGCCCCAGCATTTT. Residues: CASSQSPWQDQPQHF.

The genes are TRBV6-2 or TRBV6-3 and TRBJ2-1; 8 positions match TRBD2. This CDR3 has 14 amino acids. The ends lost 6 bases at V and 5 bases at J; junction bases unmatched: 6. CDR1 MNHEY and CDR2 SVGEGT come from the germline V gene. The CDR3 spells CASSPTSDNNEQFF. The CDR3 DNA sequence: TGTGCCAGCAGCCCGACTAGCGATAACAATGAGCAGTTCTTC.

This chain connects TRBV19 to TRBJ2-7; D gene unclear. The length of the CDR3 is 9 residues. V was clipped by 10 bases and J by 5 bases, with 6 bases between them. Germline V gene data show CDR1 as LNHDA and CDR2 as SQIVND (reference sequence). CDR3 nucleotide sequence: TGTGCCACCCCCGACGAGCAGTACGTC. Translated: CATPDEQYV.

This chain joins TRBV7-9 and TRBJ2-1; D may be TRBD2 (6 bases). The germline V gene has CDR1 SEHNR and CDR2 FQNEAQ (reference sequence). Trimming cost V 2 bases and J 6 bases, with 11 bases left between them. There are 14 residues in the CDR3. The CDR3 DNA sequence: TGTGCCAGCAGCTTACTAGCGAAAGGCAATGAGCAGTTCTTC. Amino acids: CASSLLAKGNEQFF.

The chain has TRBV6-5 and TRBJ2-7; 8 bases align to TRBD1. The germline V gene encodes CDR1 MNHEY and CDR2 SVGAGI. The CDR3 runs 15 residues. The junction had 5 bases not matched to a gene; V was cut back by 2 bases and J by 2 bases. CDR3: CASSYADRGPYEQYF. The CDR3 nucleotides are TGTGCCAGCAGTTACGCCGACAGGGGCCCCTACGAGCAGTACTTC.

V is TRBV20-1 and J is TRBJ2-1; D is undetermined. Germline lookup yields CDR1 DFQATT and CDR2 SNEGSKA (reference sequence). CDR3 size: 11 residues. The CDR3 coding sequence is TGCAGCGCCACCCGGTACAATGAGCAGTTCTTC. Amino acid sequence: CSATRYNEQFF.

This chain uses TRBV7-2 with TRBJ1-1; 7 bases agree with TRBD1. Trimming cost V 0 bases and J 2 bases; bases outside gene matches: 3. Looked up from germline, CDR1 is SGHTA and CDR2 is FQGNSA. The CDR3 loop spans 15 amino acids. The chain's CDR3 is CASSLAGGLNTEAFF. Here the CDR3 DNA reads TGTGCCAGCAGCTTAGCAGGGGGCCTTAACACTGAAGCTTTCTTT.